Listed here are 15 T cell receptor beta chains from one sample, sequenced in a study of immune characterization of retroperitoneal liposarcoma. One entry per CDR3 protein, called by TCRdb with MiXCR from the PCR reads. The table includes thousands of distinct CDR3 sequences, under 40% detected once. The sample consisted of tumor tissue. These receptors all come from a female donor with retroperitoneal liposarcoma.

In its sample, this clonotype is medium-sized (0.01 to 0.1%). CDR3 region: CASSDPRGLAEHDEQFF. DNA of the CDR3: TGTGCCAGCAGTGACCCCCGGGGACTAGCGGAGCACGATGAGCAGTTCTTC. This chain uses TRBV6-1 with TRBJ2-1, with 11 positions matching TRBD2. In germline, CDR1 is MNHNS, CDR2 SASEGT. The CDR3 contains 17 residues. The V gene end was trimmed by 3 bases and the J gene end by 8 bases; junction bases not matched to a gene: 12.

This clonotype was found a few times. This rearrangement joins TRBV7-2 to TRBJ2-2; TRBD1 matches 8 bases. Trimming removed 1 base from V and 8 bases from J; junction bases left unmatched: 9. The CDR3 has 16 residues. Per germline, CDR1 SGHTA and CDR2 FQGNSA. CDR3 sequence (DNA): TGTGCCAGCAGCTTAGAACTCAGGGGGCTATCGGGGGAGCTGTTTTTT. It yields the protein CASSLELRGLSGELFF.

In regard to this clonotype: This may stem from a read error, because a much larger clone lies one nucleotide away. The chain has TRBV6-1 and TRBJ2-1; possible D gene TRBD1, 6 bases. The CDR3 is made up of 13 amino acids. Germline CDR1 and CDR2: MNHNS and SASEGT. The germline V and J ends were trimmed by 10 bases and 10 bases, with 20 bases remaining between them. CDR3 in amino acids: CATQNREFYEQFF. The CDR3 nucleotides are TGTGCCACGCAAAACAGGGAGTTCTACGAGCAGTTCTTC.

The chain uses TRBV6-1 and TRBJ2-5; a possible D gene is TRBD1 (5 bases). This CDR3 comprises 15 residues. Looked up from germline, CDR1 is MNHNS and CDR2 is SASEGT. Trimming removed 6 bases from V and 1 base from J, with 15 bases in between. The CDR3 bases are TGTGCCAGCAGGGGCATACAGGTGCTCCAAGAGACCCAGTACTTC. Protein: CASRGIQVLQETQYF.

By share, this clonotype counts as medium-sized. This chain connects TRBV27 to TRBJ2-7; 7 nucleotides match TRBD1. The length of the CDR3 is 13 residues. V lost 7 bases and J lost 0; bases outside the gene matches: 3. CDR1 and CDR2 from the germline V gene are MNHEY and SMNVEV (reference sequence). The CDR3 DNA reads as TGTGCCAGCATCGGGACAGTCTCCTACGAGCAGTACTTC. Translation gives CASIGTVSYEQYF.

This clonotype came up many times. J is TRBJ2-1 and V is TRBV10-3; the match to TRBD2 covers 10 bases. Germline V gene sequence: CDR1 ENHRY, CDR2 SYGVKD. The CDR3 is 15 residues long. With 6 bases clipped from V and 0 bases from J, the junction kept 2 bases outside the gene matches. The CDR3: CAIRASGSSYNEQFF. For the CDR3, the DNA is TGTGCCATCAGAGCTAGCGGGAGCTCCTACAATGAGCAGTTCTTC.

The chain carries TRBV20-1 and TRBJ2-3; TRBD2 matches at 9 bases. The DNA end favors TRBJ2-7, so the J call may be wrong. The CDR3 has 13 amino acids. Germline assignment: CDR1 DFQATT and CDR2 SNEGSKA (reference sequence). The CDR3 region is CSARRAGGAEQYF. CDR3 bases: TGCAGTGCCCGAAGAGCGGGAGGAGCCGAGCAGTACTTC.

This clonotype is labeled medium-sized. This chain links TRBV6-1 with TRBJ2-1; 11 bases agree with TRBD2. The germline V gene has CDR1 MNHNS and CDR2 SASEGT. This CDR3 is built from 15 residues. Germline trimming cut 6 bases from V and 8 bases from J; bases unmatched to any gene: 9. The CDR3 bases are TGTGCCAGCAGCCTACTAGCGGGAGCTCTCCATGAGCAGTTCTTC. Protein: CASSLLAGALHEQFF.

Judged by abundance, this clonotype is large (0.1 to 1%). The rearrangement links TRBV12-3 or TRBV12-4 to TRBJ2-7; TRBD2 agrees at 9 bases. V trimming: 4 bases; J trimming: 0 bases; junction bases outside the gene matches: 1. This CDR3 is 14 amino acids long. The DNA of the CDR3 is TGTGCCAGCAGTTCTAGCGGGACCTCCTACGAGCAGTACTTC. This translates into CASSSSGTSYEQYF.

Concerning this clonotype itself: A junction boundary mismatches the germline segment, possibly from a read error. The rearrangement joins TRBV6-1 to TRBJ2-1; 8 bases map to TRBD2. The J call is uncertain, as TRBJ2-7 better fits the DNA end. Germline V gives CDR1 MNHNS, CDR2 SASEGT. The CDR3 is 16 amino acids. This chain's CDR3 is CASGEAVGLASYEQYF. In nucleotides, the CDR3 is TGTGCCAGCGGTGAAGCGGTCGGACTAGCTTCCTACGAGCAGTACTTC.

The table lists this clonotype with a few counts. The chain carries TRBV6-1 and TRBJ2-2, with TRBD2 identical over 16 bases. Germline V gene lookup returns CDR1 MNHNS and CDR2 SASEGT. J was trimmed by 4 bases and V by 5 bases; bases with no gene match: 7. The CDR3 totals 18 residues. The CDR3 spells CASSQKGLAGGVTGELFF. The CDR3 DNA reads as TGTGCCAGCAGTCAAAAGGGACTAGCGGGGGGGGTCACCGGGGAGCTGTTTTTT.

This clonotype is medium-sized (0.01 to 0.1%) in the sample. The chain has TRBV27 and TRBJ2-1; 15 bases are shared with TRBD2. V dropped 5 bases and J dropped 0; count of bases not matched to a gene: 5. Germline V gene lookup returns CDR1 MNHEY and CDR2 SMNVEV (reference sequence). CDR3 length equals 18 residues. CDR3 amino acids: CASSLGTSGRTSYNEQFF. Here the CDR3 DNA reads TGTGCCAGCAGTCTTGGGACTAGCGGGAGGACCTCCTACAATGAGCAGTTCTTC.

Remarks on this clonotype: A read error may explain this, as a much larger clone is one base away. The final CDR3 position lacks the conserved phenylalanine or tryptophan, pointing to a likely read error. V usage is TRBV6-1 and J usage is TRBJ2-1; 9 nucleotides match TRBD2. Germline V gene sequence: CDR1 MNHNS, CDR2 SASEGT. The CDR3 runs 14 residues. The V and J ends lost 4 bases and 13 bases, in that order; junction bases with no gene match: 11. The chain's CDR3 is CASSGAGGQETQFI. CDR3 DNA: TGTGCCAGCAGTGGGGCGGGAGGGCAAGAGACCCAGTTCATC.

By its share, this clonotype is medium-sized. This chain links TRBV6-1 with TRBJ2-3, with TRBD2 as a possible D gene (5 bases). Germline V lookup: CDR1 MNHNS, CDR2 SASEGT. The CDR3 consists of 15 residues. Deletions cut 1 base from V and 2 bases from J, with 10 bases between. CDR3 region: CASSEVSGLTDTQYF. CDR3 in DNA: TGTGCCAGCAGTGAAGTAAGCGGACTCACAGATACGCAGTATTTT.

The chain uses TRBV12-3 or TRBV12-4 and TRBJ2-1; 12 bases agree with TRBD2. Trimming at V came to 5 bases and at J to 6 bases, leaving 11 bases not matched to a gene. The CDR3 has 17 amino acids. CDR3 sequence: CASSHRGASGRANEQFF. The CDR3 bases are TGTGCCAGCAGTCACCGAGGGGCTAGCGGGAGGGCCAATGAGCAGTTCTTC.